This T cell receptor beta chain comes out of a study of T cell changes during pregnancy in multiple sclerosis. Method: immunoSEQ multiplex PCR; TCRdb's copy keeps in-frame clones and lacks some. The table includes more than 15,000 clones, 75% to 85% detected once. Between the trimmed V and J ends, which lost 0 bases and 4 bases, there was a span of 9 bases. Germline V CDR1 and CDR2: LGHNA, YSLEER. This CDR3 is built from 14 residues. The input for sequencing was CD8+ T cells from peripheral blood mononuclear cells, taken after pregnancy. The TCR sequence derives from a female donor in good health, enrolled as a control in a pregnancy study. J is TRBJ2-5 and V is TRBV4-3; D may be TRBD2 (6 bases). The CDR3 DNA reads TGCGCCAGCAGCCAAGATATGGGAGGAGAGACCCAGTACTTC. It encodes CASSQDMGGETQYF.